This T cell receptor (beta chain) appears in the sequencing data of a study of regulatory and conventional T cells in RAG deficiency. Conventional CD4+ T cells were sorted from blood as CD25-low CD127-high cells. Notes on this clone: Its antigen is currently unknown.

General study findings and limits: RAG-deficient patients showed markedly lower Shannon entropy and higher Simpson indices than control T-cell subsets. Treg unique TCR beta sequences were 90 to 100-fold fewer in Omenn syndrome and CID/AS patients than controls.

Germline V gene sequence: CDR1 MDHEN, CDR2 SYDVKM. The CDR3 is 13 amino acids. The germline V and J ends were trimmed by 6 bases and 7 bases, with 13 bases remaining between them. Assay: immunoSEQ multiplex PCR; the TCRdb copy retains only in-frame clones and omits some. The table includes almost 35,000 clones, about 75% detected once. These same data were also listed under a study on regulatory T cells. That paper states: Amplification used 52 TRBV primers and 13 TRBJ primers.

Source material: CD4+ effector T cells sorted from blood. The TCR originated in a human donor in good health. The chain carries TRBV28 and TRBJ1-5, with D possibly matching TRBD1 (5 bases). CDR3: CASSHLTGQPQHF. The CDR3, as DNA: TGTGCCAGCAGCCACCTTACAGGCCAGCCCCAGCATTTT. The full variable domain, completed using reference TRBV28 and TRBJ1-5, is DVKVTQSSRYLVKRTGEKVFLECVQDMDHENMFWYRQDPGLGLRLIYFSYDVKMKEKGDIPEGYSVSREKKERFSLILESASTNQTSMYLCASSHLTGQPQHFGDGTRLSIL.